The 9 T cell receptor beta chains below all came from one sample that was sequenced in a study of blood T cell repertoires in COVID-19. Libraries were prepared by immunoSEQ multiplex PCR; TCRdb keeps only in-frame clonotypes and omits some of them. This sample has around 120,000 clones; approximately 80% occur once, and the top ten carry approximately 25%. Sequenced input: peripheral blood. All receptors come from a human donor in a cohort sampled during active COVID-19.

In nucleotides, the CDR3 is TGTGCCAGTAGGGCCCTGACGCGGAATAATGAAAAACTGTTTTTT. Amino acid sequence: CASRALTRNNEKLFF. V and J are TRBV19 and TRBJ1-4, with D unresolved. Germline lookup yields CDR1 LNHDA and CDR2 SQIVND (reference sequence). The CDR3 has 15 residues. Between the trimmed V and J ends, which lost 6 bases and 4 bases, there was a span of 15 bases.

The chain carries TRBV2 and TRBJ1-6; 10 bases match TRBD1. Unmatched junction bases numbered 3, after V lost 7 bases and J lost 9 bases. This CDR3 comprises 13 residues. Germline V CDR1 and CDR2: SNHLY, FYNNEI. This CDR3 is CASTGTGASPLHF. For the CDR3, the DNA is TGTGCCAGCACCGGGACAGGGGCTTCACCCCTCCACTTT.

V usage is TRBV7-2 and J usage is TRBJ2-5; 11 bases are a match to TRBD1. With 0 bases clipped from V and 5 bases from J, the junction kept 5 bases outside the gene matches. Germline CDR1 SGHTA, CDR2 FQGNSA. The CDR3 is made up of 16 amino acids. The CDR3: CASSLAGTGGWETQYF. In nucleotides, the CDR3 is TGTGCCAGCAGCTTAGCTGGGACAGGGGGTTGGGAGACCCAGTACTTC.

This chain joins TRBV27 and TRBJ1-4; 12 nucleotides align to TRBD1. Germline CDR1 is MNHEY and CDR2 is SMNVEV (reference sequence). The CDR3 covers 15 residues. Unmatched junction bases numbered 6, after V lost 2 bases and J lost 11 bases. The CDR3 bases are TGTGCCAGCAGTTTAAATAGGGACAGGGGGCAGAAACTGTTTTTT. It is translated as CASSLNRDRGQKLFF.

This rearrangement joins TRBV3-1 (or the pseudogene TRBV3-2) to TRBJ2-7, with TRBD2 as a possible D gene (6 bases). Germline CDR1 is LGHDT and CDR2 is YNNKEL (reference sequence). The CDR3 length is 16 residues. Trimming left V 4 bases short and J 4 bases short, with 20 bases between. CDR3 region: CASSRSGAGFGYEQYF. The CDR3 nucleotides are TGTGCCAGCAGCCGATCCGGGGCGGGATTTGGATACGAGCAGTACTTC.

The chain recombines TRBV19 with TRBJ2-6, with a weak D call TRBD1 (5 bases). V lost 5 bases and J lost 2, with 10 bases in between. This CDR3 contains 15 residues. Germline loops: CDR1 LNHDA, CDR2 SQIVND (reference sequence). CDR3 loop: CASSGLGAGANVLTF. Here the CDR3 DNA reads TGTGCCAGTAGTGGCCTAGGGGCTGGGGCCAACGTCCTGACTTTC.

This clone was recorded once. J is TRBJ1-4 and V is TRBV30; 9 bases map to TRBD1. Germline CDR1 and CDR2: GTSNPN and SVGIG (reference sequence). V was clipped by 5 bases and J by 6 bases; unmatched bases: 7. CDR3 length equals 14 residues. The CDR3 spells CAWGTGGLYEKLFF. For the CDR3, the DNA is TGTGCCTGGGGTACAGGGGGCTTGTATGAAAAACTGTTTTTT.

The chain has TRBV27 and TRBJ2-1; 8 nucleotides match TRBD1. V was pared by 5 bases and J by 1 base, with 10 bases of the junction left unmatched. The germline V gene encodes CDR1 MNHEY and CDR2 SMNVEV (reference sequence). There are 17 residues in the CDR3. The CDR3 protein is CASSPRSQGASYNEQFF. The CDR3 nucleotides read TGTGCCAGCAGTCCCCGATCCCAGGGGGCTTCCTACAATGAGCAGTTCTTC.

The rearrangement links TRBV2 to TRBJ1-5, with D unresolved. CDR3 length equals 14 residues. Trimming cost V 1 base and J 3 bases, with 7 bases left between them. Germline loops: CDR1 SNHLY, CDR2 FYNNEI. The CDR3 sequence: CASSEESVNQPQHF. The CDR3 coding sequence is TGTGCCAGCAGTGAAGAGTCAGTCAATCAGCCCCAGCATTTT.